Sequencing of this TCR beta chain was carried out in a study of Tregs in tolerant kidney transplant recipients. Only one count was recorded for this clone. No antigen is known for it. General study findings and limits: Few patients were studied, so findings need validation in larger groups. This study did not directly address biological reproducibility.

Regulatory T cells were sorted from thawed PBMCs rested overnight at 37°C with around 180 IU/ml IL-2. Sequenced by immunoSEQ multiplex PCR; TCRdb stores in-frame clones only, minus some. The repertoire consists of tens of thousands of clones, with about 90% occurring once and the leading ten covering about 0.63%. The V gene's germline CDR1 is SGHAT and CDR2 FQNNGV. The germline V and J ends were trimmed by 2 bases and 1 base, with 13 bases remaining between them. CDR3 size: 16 residues. V gene TRBV11-2 combines with J gene TRBJ2-3, with D unresolved. Sequencing used Tregs from blood. This TCR was sampled from a human donor in good health. CDR3 bases: TGTGCCAGCAGCTTATTCCGGGCGGTGGGCACAGATACGCAGTATTTT. It yields the protein CASSLFRAVGTDTQYF. Variable domain in full (rest from reference TRBV11-2 and TRBJ2-3): EAGVAQSPRYKIIEKRQSVAFWCNPISGHATLYWYQQILGQGPKLLIQFQNNGVVDDSQLPKDRFSAERLKGVDSTLKIQPAKLEDSAVYLCASSLFRAVGTDTQYFGPGTRLTVL.